Listed below are T cell receptor beta chains from one sample, sequenced in a study of cytomegalovirus exposure and HLA in healthy donors. The table came from immunoSEQ multiplex PCR; TCRdb's copy has only in-frame clones and leaves some out. The data show around 91,000 clones, with 60% to 75% seen just once and under 4% held by the top ten. The material sequenced was PBMCs. The origin of the receptors is a man between 60 and 75 years old in good health and CMV-seronegative. Both conserved end residues are part of each CDR3. Each record gives: CDR3 protein, CDR3 DNA, J gene, clone size, V gene, D gene. A D gene is named only where the DNA matches it firmly. Size values are once, few and many counts, or a class for expanded clones, and some rows have none.

CASSPPDRGNQPQHF | TGTGCCAGCAGTCCCCCGGACAGGGGGAATCAGCCCCAGCATTTT | TRBJ1-5 | - | TRBV28 | TRBD1
CASSWSPTGVSDTDTQYF | TGTGCCAGCAGCTGGAGCCCCACAGGGGTGTCAGACACAGATACGCAGTATTTT | TRBJ2-3 | - | TRBV7-6 | TRBD1
CASRMTRLGDTQYF | TGCGCCAGCAGGATGACTAGGCTGGGAGATACGCAGTATTTT | TRBJ2-3 | few | TRBV10-2 | -
CASSWGPDRKDTEAFF | TGTGCCAGCAGCTGGGGTCCTGACAGGAAGGACACTGAAGCTTTCTTT | TRBJ1-1 | - | TRBV7-9 | -
CASSQDLGVSSYNEQFF | TGCGCCAGCAGCCAAGATTTGGGAGTGAGCTCCTACAATGAGCAGTTCTTC | TRBJ2-1 | - | TRBV4-1 | -
CASRDRVETEAFF | TGTGCCAGTAGAGACAGGGTGGAAACTGAAGCTTTCTTT | TRBJ1-1 | few | TRBV19 | TRBD1
CASRVLAGGPNEQFF | TGTGCCAGCAGGGTACTAGCGGGGGGCCCCAATGAGCAGTTCTTC | TRBJ2-1 | - | TRBV2 | TRBD2
CASSQNRGFTGELFF | TGTGCCAGCAGCCAGAACAGGGGTTTCACCGGGGAGCTGTTTTTT | TRBJ2-2 | - | TRBV28 | TRBD1
CASSSETTGTGTF | TGTGCCAGCAGCTCGGAAACGACAGGGACGGGAACCTTC | TRBJ1-2 | - | TRBV5-5 | TRBD1
CASSPSQGSGNTIYF | TGCGCCAGCAGTCCATCACAGGGATCTGGAAACACCATATATTTT | TRBJ1-3 | once | TRBV10-1 | -
CASRTQGGYGYTF | TGTGCCAGCAGGACCCAGGGAGGCTATGGCTACACCTTC | TRBJ1-2 | few | TRBV28 | -
CASRPTGAPLHF | TGTGCCAGCAGACCCACAGGGGCACCCCTCCACTTT | TRBJ1-6 | few | TRBV28 | TRBD1
CASKRTQTNYGYTF | TGTGCCAGCAAAAGGACACAAACTAACTATGGCTACACCTTC | TRBJ1-2 | - | TRBV6-1 | -
CAISELGSGGANYNEQFF | TGTGCCATCAGTGAGTTGGGTAGCGGGGGGGCTAACTACAATGAGCAGTTCTTC | TRBJ2-1 | few | TRBV10-3 | TRBD2
CASSATGQGGGYTF | TGTGCCAGCAGCGCTACGGGACAGGGAGGTGGCTACACCTTC | TRBJ1-2 | - | TRBV6-5 | TRBD1
CASSLGQIGELFF | TGCGCCAGCAGCTTGGGGCAGATCGGGGAGCTGTTTTTT | TRBJ2-2 | once | TRBV5-1 | -
CASSRAGGPREQFF | TGTGCCAGTAGTCGAGCGGGAGGGCCGCGTGAGCAGTTCTTC | TRBJ2-1 | once | TRBV19 | TRBD2
CASRTPADSSRGNEQFF | TGTGCCAGCAGGACCCCCGCGGACAGCTCGAGGGGTAATGAGCAGTTCTTC | TRBJ2-1 | few | TRBV28 | -
CASSFAGTGGETQYF | TGTGCCAGTAGTTTTGCCGGGACAGGGGGAGAGACCCAGTACTTC | TRBJ2-5 | - | TRBV19 | TRBD1
CASSLGGYEQYF | TGTGCCAGCAGCTTGGGAGGTTACGAGCAGTACTTC | TRBJ2-7 | - | TRBV5-5 | -
CASSSRTGSFTF | TGTGCCAGCAGTTCTCGGACAGGGTCCTTTACCTTC | TRBJ2-7 | - | TRBV6-6 | TRBD1
CSATSVEQFF | TGCAGTGCAACTAGCGTTGAGCAGTTCTTC | TRBJ2-1 | - | TRBV20-1 | TRBD2
CASSPGQPRAEAFF | TGCGCCAGCAGTCCGGGACAGCCGAGGGCTGAAGCTTTCTTT | TRBJ1-1 | - | TRBV10-2 | TRBD1
CASSLFGATRETQYF | TGCGCCAGCAGCCTGTTTGGGGCTACCAGGGAGACCCAGTACTTC | TRBJ2-5 | - | TRBV5-1 | -
CASSSSRTGMGSTEAFF | TGCGCCAGCAGCTCTTCTAGGACAGGGATGGGGAGCACTGAAGCTTTCTTT | TRBJ1-1 | few | TRBV5-1 | TRBD1
CASSRTGGYNEQFF | TGCGCCAGCAGCCGGACAGGGGGCTACAATGAGCAGTTCTTC | TRBJ2-1 | - | TRBV5-1 | TRBD1
CASSGQGSYNEQFF | TGTGCCAGTAGCGGGCAGGGGTCCTACAATGAGCAGTTCTTC | TRBJ2-1 | - | TRBV19 | -
CASSLGHRGTEAFF | TGTGCCAGCAGCTTGGGGCACCGTGGCACTGAAGCTTTCTTT | TRBJ1-1 | few | TRBV5-4 | -
CASSEVGWQDNEQFF | TGTGCCAGCAGTGAAGTGGGTTGGCAGGACAATGAGCAGTTCTTC | TRBJ2-1 | - | TRBV2 | -
CASSQVGGESETQYF | TGCGCCAGCAGCCAAGTTGGGGGCGAGAGTGAGACCCAGTACTTC | TRBJ2-5 | - | TRBV4-1 | -
CASTAGASTDTQYF | TGCGCCAGCACGGCTGGAGCTAGCACAGATACGCAGTATTTT | TRBJ2-3 | few | TRBV5-1 | -